One and the same sample provided the 24 T cell receptor beta chains below, sequenced in a study of identical twins. TCRdb re-analysed the 5' RACE reads in MiXCR, keeping a single row per CDR3 protein. The table shows 1.5 million to 2 million distinct CDR3 sequences, with roughly a third occurring only once. Sequencing was carried out using cord blood. Every receptor here comes from a newborn girl in good health.

The CDR3 coding sequence is TGTGCCAGCAGGGGGGGCGTTGCGGGACAGCTTAATTCACCCCTCCACTTT. Amino acids: CASRGGVAGQLNSPLHF. This chain uses TRBV6-1 with TRBJ1-6; 7 bases are shared with TRBD1. In germline, CDR1 is MNHNS, CDR2 SASEGT. V gave up 6 bases and J gave up 6 bases; unmatched junction bases: 14. The CDR3 length is 17 residues.

The V gene is TRBV20-1, the J gene TRBJ1-2; 9 nucleotides agree with TRBD1. The CDR3 covers 12 residues. V shed 3 bases and J 7 bases; nucleotides not matched to a gene: 3. Looked up from germline, CDR1 is DFQATT and CDR2 is SNEGSKA (reference sequence). In nucleotides, the CDR3 is TGCAGTGCTAGCGGACAGGGGACTGGCTACACCTTC. It translates to CSASGQGTGYTF.

This clonotype has just a few counts. The rearrangement joins TRBV6-1 to TRBJ1-2, with 9 positions matching TRBD1. CDR1 and CDR2 (germline): MNHNS, SASEGT. V shed 11 bases, J shed 5 bases, and the junction held 0 bases outside the gene matches. The CDR3 consists of 10 residues. CDR3 amino acids: CAGQGYGYTF. As DNA, the CDR3 is TGTGCCGGACAGGGGTATGGCTACACCTTC.

This clonotype was found many times. The V and J genes are TRBV29-1 and TRBJ2-1, with 13 nucleotides matching TRBD2. V lost 6 bases and J lost 3; bases outside the gene matches: 2. Germline CDR1 is SQVTM and CDR2 is ANQGSEA. This CDR3 spans 14 amino acids. The CDR3 DNA reads TGCAGCGTGAGGACTAGCGGGAGCTACAATGAGCAGTTCTTC. Translation: CSVRTSGSYNEQFF.

This chain connects TRBV12-3 or TRBV12-4 to TRBJ2-4; TRBD1 matches at 7 bases. This CDR3 region has 16 residues. V gave up 6 bases and J gave up 0 bases; unmatched junction bases: 8. The CDR3: CASREQGPLAKNIQYF. DNA for the CDR3: TGTGCCAGCAGAGAACAGGGGCCCTTAGCCAAAAACATTCAGTACTTC.

The chain uses TRBV4-1 and TRBJ2-1; no definite D call. Per the germline V gene, CDR1 is MGHRA and CDR2 is YSYEKL. This CDR3 is 15 amino acids long. Trimming took off 4 bases at V and 5 bases at J, with 15 bases between the two ends. The CDR3 nucleotides read TGCGCCAGCAGCCTTCTTCCAGTTGGAAACAATGAGCAGTTCTTC. Its protein product is CASSLLPVGNNEQFF.

This chain uses TRBV6-1 with TRBJ1-2; TRBD1 aligns across 11 bases. Germline values: CDR1 MNHNS, CDR2 SASEGT. The CDR3 has 13 residues. V lost 7 bases, J lost 7 bases, and 5 bases stayed unmatched. The CDR3 nucleotides are TGTGCCAGCACTGTAGGGACAGGGGGTGGCTACACCTTC. This encodes CASTVGTGGGYTF.

This clonotype showed up just a few times. J is TRBJ2-4 and V is TRBV7-2; D gene unclear. With 4 bases removed from V and 6 bases from J, the gap between germline ends came to 13 bases. Germline V gene data show CDR1 as SGHTA and CDR2 as FQGNSA. The CDR3 sequence is 14 residues long. CDR3 bases: TGTGCCAGCAGCTCCTACACTACCCTAAACATTCAGTACTTC. It encodes CASSSYTTLNIQYF.

Many counts were recorded for this clonotype. The J gene is TRBJ2-3, the V gene TRBV12-3 or TRBV12-4; the D is unclear. The CDR3 runs 15 residues. Trimming cost V 0 bases and J 2 bases, with 9 bases left between them. The CDR3 here is CASSLARFSTDTQYF. In DNA form, the CDR3 reads TGTGCCAGCAGTTTAGCCCGTTTCTCCACAGATACGCAGTATTTT.

V is TRBV7-2 and J is TRBJ1-5; D uncertain. The germline V gene encodes CDR1 SGHTA and CDR2 FQGNSA. This CDR3 is built from 15 residues. V was shortened by 0 bases and J by 0 bases, with 6 bases between the two germline ends. This CDR3 reads CASSLAVTSNQPQHF. CDR3 in DNA: TGTGCCAGCAGCTTAGCGGTAACTAGCAATCAGCCCCAGCATTTT. Using reference TRBV7-2 and TRBJ1-5 for the parts outside the CDR3, the full variable domain is GAGVSQSPSNKVTEKGKDVELRCDPISGHTALYWYRQSLGQGLEFLIYFQGNSAPDKSGLPSDRFSAERTGGSVSTLTIQRTQQEDSAVYLCASSLAVTSNQPQHFGDGTRLSIL.

This clonotype has just one count. The V and J genes are TRBV18 and TRBJ2-7; the D is unclear. V dropped 0 bases and J dropped 10 bases, with 19 bases sitting between them. The germline CDR1 and CDR2 sequences are KGHSH and LQKENI. The CDR3 contains 15 residues. DNA of the CDR3: TGTGCCAGCTCACCACCGATGGTTACAGATGAAGTCCAGTACTTC. This encodes CASSPPMVTDEVQYF.

The rearrangement joins TRBV20-1 to TRBJ2-7; TRBD2 agrees at 10 bases. The J segment lost 0 bases and the V segment lost 3 bases, leaving 5 bases of the junction unmatched. The CDR3 has 15 amino acids. CDR1 is DFQATT and CDR2 is SNEGSKA in the germline V gene (reference sequence). CDR3 region: CSARPGLASSYEQYF. The CDR3 nucleotides read TGCAGTGCTAGGCCGGGACTAGCGAGCTCCTACGAGCAGTACTTC.

The chain links TRBV7-9 to TRBJ1-6; D call uncertain. Germline V lookup: CDR1 SEHNR, CDR2 FQNEAQ (reference sequence). The CDR3 has 13 residues. The V gene lost 0 bases and the J gene lost 12 bases, with 9 bases spanning the gap. CDR3 loop: CASSLATNVPLHF. In nucleotides, the CDR3 is TGTGCCAGCAGCTTAGCGACCAACGTACCCCTCCACTTT.

This clonotype was counted only a few times. The V and J genes are TRBV7-9 and TRBJ2-3; no clear D gene. Germline CDR1 and CDR2: SEHNR and FQNEAQ (reference sequence). This CDR3 is 13 amino acids long. The V end lost 3 bases, the J end lost 3 bases, and 7 bases lay between the germline ends. CDR3 bases: TGTGCCAGCAGCTTTATCACGACAGATACGCAGTATTTT. It encodes CASSFITTDTQYF.

This clonotype appeared a few times. The V gene is TRBV5-1, the J gene TRBJ2-7; a possible D gene is TRBD1 (6 bases). The V end was cut by 0 bases, the J end by 2 bases, with 9 bases between. The germline V gene has CDR1 SGHRS and CDR2 YFSETQ. This CDR3 region has 14 residues. In nucleotides, the CDR3 is TGCGCCAGCAGCTTGGAAAGGACAGCCTACGAGCAGTACTTC. Its protein is CASSLERTAYEQYF.

The chain joins TRBV29-1 to TRBJ1-2, with D tentatively TRBD1 (6 bases). Trimming pared 4 bases from V and 3 bases from J, leaving 12 bases between. The CDR3 has 13 residues. Germline V CDR1 and CDR2: SQVTM, ANQGSEA. CDR3 residues: CSVVRRGDYGYTF. The CDR3 DNA is TGCAGCGTTGTTCGGAGGGGGGACTATGGCTACACCTTC. Full variable domain (remainder filled in from reference TRBV29-1 and TRBJ1-2): SAVISQKPSRDICQRGTSLTIQCQVDSQVTMMFWYRQQPGQSLTLIATANQGSEATYESGFVIDKFPISRPNLTFSTLTVSNMSPEDSSIYLCSVVRRGDYGYTFGSGTRLTVV.

The chain is built from TRBV4-2 and TRBJ2-2; 8 bases are a match to TRBD2. V lost 0 bases, J lost 10 bases, and 10 bases stayed unmatched. The CDR3 spans 16 residues. Germline CDR1 reads LGHNA; CDR2 reads YNFKEQ. The CDR3 is CASSQDSGKRVLELFF. The CDR3 nucleotides are TGTGCCAGCAGCCAAGATAGCGGGAAGCGTGTTTTGGAGCTGTTTTTT.

This clonotype came up a few times. This chain links TRBV10-2 with TRBJ2-1, with 10 bases lining up with TRBD2. The CDR3 extends over 14 amino acids. The ends lost 6 bases at V and 8 bases at J; junction bases unmatched: 7. The germline CDR1 and CDR2 sequences are WSHSY and SAAADI. The CDR3 loop reads CASRVAGGGDEQFF. For the CDR3, the DNA is TGCGCCAGCAGAGTAGCGGGGGGCGGGGATGAGCAGTTCTTC.

This clonotype was seen only a few times. The CDR3: CASSERGTGTGTYEQYF. DNA of the CDR3: TGCGCCAGCAGCGAGAGAGGTACAGGGACAGGGACCTACGAGCAGTACTTC. The genes are TRBV10-2 and TRBJ2-7; 9 bases align to TRBD1. Germline V lookup: CDR1 WSHSY, CDR2 SAAADI. The ends lost 6 bases at V and 2 bases at J; junction bases unmatched: 14. The CDR3 spans 17 residues.

The chain has TRBV27 and TRBJ1-1; maybe TRBD1 (6 bases). Germline CDR1 and CDR2: MNHEY and SMNVEV (reference sequence). Deletions cut 3 bases from V and 8 bases from J, with 13 bases between. The CDR3 has 13 amino acids. This CDR3 reads CASSFWGGGEAFF. Written as DNA, the CDR3 is TGTGCCAGCAGTTTTTGGGGGGGCGGGGAAGCTTTCTTT.

The chain has TRBV20-1 and TRBJ2-5; D not resolved. Looked up from germline, CDR1 is DFQATT and CDR2 is SNEGSKA (reference sequence). The V and J ends lost 6 bases and 2 bases respectively, with 16 bases between them. The CDR3 is made up of 14 amino acids. The CDR3 sequence is CSARAPGVQETQYF. The CDR3 DNA is TGCAGTGCCCGTGCCCCTGGGGTTCAAGAGACCCAGTACTTC.

The rearrangement uses TRBV20-1 and TRBJ2-7; 8 bases align to TRBD2. The V segment lost 5 bases and the J segment 7 bases; nucleotides outside the gene matches: 13. CDR3 length equals 14 residues. Per the germline V gene, CDR1 is DFQATT and CDR2 is SNEGSKA (reference sequence). CDR3 sequence reads: CSARSSGLGNEQYF. The CDR3 coding sequence is TGCAGTGCTCGTTCTAGCGGGCTGGGGAATGAGCAGTACTTC.

V usage is TRBV28 and J usage is TRBJ2-7, with TRBD1 matching over 9 bases. V lost 5 bases to trimming and J lost 3 bases; unmatched junction nucleotides: 5. Germline V gives CDR1 MDHEN, CDR2 SYDVKM. The CDR3 is 14 amino acids. CDR3 nucleotides: TGTGCCAGCAGTCCACAGGGGGCAGGCTACGAGCAGTACTTC. Protein sequence: CASSPQGAGYEQYF.

The chain links TRBV6-1 to TRBJ2-4, with D hard to call. The germline CDR1 and CDR2 sequences are MNHNS and SASEGT. Trimming shortened V by 0 bases and J by 13 bases, and 10 bases separated the two germline ends. The CDR3 is 12 amino acids. The DNA for the CDR3 is TGTGCCAGCAGTGAAGCGAGAGACCCCCAGTACTTC. It translates to CASSEARDPQYF.